The entry that follows covers one T cell receptor beta chain sequence. Its antigen is unidentified. The CDR3 runs 15 residues. The germline V gene has CDR1 SGHVS and CDR2 FQNEAQ. V lost 3 bases and J lost 0; bases outside the gene matches: 1. This sample stems from a study of cytomegalovirus exposure and HLA in healthy donors. Across the study: Of the donors genotyped, some 400 in all, 80% to 85% fell in the Caucasian-associated ancestry cluster.

The study's findings and limits: Later work found most CMV-associated TCR beta chains apparently HLA-restricted. TCR beta chains numbering under 200 were designated cytomegalovirus-associated.

The PCR made use of 60 Vbeta and 13 Jbeta primers. Some clones are missing from TCRdb's copy, which holds only in-frame ones; the method was immunoSEQ multiplex PCR. The sample records around 110,000 clones, approximately 66% being singletons. At collection, donors were nominally healthy, but unrecorded immune exposures were probable. Sequencing was performed on PBMCs. The sequence was obtained from a woman aged 40 to 49 in good health and CMV-seropositive. The chain couples TRBV7-8 to TRBJ1-4; TRBD1 matches at 7 bases. The CDR3, as DNA: TGTGCCAGCAGCTTTGGACAGGCAACTAATGAAAAACTGTTTTTT. Translation: CASSFGQATNEKLFF.